This TCR beta chain was identified during a study of T cell changes during pregnancy in multiple sclerosis. Between the trimmed V and J ends, which lost 2 bases and 3 bases, there was a span of 13 bases. The germline V gene has CDR1 MDHEN and CDR2 SYDVKM. This CDR3 comprises 16 residues. Some clones are missing from TCRdb's copy, which holds only in-frame ones; the method was immunoSEQ multiplex PCR. The sample lists about 120,000 clones; approximately 95% were seen once. This specimen was peripheral blood, taken before pregnancy. The source is a female donor with multiple sclerosis, enrolled in a pregnancy study. The chain joins TRBV28 to TRBJ2-2, with D perhaps matching TRBD2 (6 bases). This CDR3 is CASSLGRAGYTGELFF. DNA of the CDR3: TGTGCCAGCAGTTTAGGTCGAGCGGGTTACACCGGGGAGCTGTTTTTT.